These T cell receptor beta chains were read from a single sample in a study of vaccination effects on CD4 cells after COVID-19. Libraries were prepared by immunoSEQ multiplex PCR; TCRdb keeps only in-frame clonotypes and omits some of them. Of about 72,000 clones listed, over 70% were seen once; the top ten hold more than 1%. Antigen specificity for these receptors is unknown. Here the sequenced sample was CD4+ T cells from PBMCs cultured with HCoV-229E spike peptides, taken after COVID-19 vaccination. The receptors stem from a human donor who received a COVID-19 vaccine. The CDR3 runs from the conserved cysteine through the conserved F or W. A D gene is named only where the DNA matches it firmly. Size tells how often a clone was seen (once, few, many) or the class of an expanded clone, and some rows leave it out.

TRBV6-4	TRBJ2-3	TRBD2	.	TGTGCCAGCAGCATGACTAGCGGGTCGATAGATACGCAGTATTTT	CASSMTSGSIDTQYF
TRBV19	TRBJ1-2	.	once	TGTGCCAGTAACACTCGAAGCCAGGGAAGGTTCTATGGCTACACCTTC	CASNTRSQGRFYGYTF
TRBV10-2	TRBJ2-2	.	.	TGCGCCAGCAGTGAGTCGTTCCGGGTAAACACCGGGGAGCTGTTTTTT	CASSESFRVNTGELFF
TRBV30	TRBJ1-2	TRBD1	once	TGTGCCTGGATGGTAGGGGGCAGCAACGTGTATGGCTACACCTTC	CAWMVGGSNVYGYTF
TRBV5-1	TRBJ2-4	.	.	TGCGCCAGCAGCTTGCTCAGCGGGCGCACCAAAAACATTCAGTACTTC	CASSLLSGRTKNIQYF
TRBV20-1	TRBJ2-1	.	.	TGCAGTGCTAGTAAAGGGAATGAGCAGTTCTTC	CSASKGNEQFF
TRBV5-1	TRBJ1-4	TRBD1	once	TGCGCCAGCAGCTTACAGGGGAGGGGTGAAAAACTGTTTTTT	CASSLQGRGEKLFF
TRBV4-1	TRBJ1-2	.	.	TGCGCCAGCAGCCAAGATAGGGCCGGAGCCTACACCTTC	CASSQDRAGAYTF
TRBV4-1	TRBJ2-2	TRBD1	.	TGCGCCAGCAGCCAAGGACAGGGGGCGTTTCGCGGGGAGCTGTTTTTT	CASSQGQGAFRGELFF
TRBV30	TRBJ1-6	TRBD1	.	TGTGCCTGGAGTGTACAGGGGGCGGAATCTTCACCCCTCCACTTT	CAWSVQGAESSPLHF
TRBV5-5	TRBJ2-2	.	.	TGTGCCAGCAGCCCCCGGACAGTGAACACCGGGGAGCTGTTTTTT	CASSPRTVNTGELFF
TRBV5-1	TRBJ1-1	TRBD1	once	TGCGCCAGCAGCTCCACAGGGGTGGGTGAAGCTTTCTTT	CASSSTGVGEAFF
TRBV18	TRBJ1-1	.	.	TGTGCCAGCTCACCCGCCACTCGGGGCGCGGGCACTGAAGCTTTCTTT	CASSPATRGAGTEAFF
TRBV10-1	TRBJ2-1	TRBD2	.	TGCGCCAGCAGTGAGTCTAGCGGGGGGACCTACAATGAGCAGTTCTTC	CASSESSGGTYNEQFF
TRBV24-1	TRBJ2-5	.	.	TGTGCCACCAGTGATGGGGCAGGCCCACAGACCCAGTACTTC	CATSDGAGPQTQYF
TRBV9	TRBJ1-1	.	.	TGTGCCAGTAGTCGGGTGAACACTGAAGCTTTCTTT	CASSRVNTEAFF
TRBV3-1/TRBV3-2	TRBJ2-3	TRBD2	.	TGTGCCAGCAGCCAGGGACTAGCGGCCGATACGCAGTATTTT	CASSQGLAADTQYF
TRBV6-6	TRBJ2-5	.	.	TGTGCCAGCAATAACCGGGACCGCGGACGGGGAGAGACCCAGTACTTC	CASNNRDRGRGETQYF
TRBV4-1	TRBJ2-5	.	.	TGCGCCAGCAGCCAAGGCAGCCAAGAGACCCAGTACTTC	CASSQGSQETQYF
TRBV10-3	TRBJ2-1	.	.	TGTGCCATCAGTTTCGGACAGTACAATGAGCAGTTCTTC	CAISFGQYNEQFF
TRBV14	TRBJ2-5	.	.	TGTGCCAGCAGCCGGCAGGCTGGGAGGACCCAGTACTTC	CASSRQAGRTQYF
TRBV6-1	TRBJ1-1	.	.	TGTGCCAGCAGTCAAGGGCCCGACCGGCCGAACACTGAAGCTTTCTTT	CASSQGPDRPNTEAFF
TRBV19	TRBJ2-5	.	.	TGTGCCAGTAGCCGTTCAACCGAAGAGACCCAGTACTTC	CASSRSTEETQYF
TRBV4-3	TRBJ1-4	.	.	TGCGCCAGCAGCCAAGACCCAGGGAGATCTAATGAAAAACTGTTTTTT	CASSQDPGRSNEKLFF
TRBV19	TRBJ1-1	.	.	TGTGCCAGTCAGGGGTACGCGAACACTGAAGCTTTCTTT	CASQGYANTEAFF
TRBV5-5	TRBJ2-3	.	.	TGTGCCAGTTCCCCCGGGACCCTAAGCACAGATACGCAGTATTTT	CASSPGTLSTDTQYF
TRBV18	TRBJ1-1	TRBD1	.	TGTGCCAGCTCCCGGGACAGCAAGAACACTGAAGCTTTCTTT	CASSRDSKNTEAFF
TRBV5-1	TRBJ1-5	TRBD1	.	TGCGCCAGCAGCCTGACAGGGGTCAATCAGCCCCAGCATTTT	CASSLTGVNQPQHF
TRBV10-3	TRBJ1-2	TRBD1	few	TGTGCCATCAGTAGGACAGGGGCGCTCGAGGGCTACACCTTC	CAISRTGALEGYTF
TRBV11-2	TRBJ2-1	TRBD2	.	TGTGCCAGCCGATCAACTAGCGGGGGATCCAATGAGCAGTTCTTC	CASRSTSGGSNEQFF
TRBV18	TRBJ2-3	.	.	TGTGCCAGCTCACTAACCACACCCGGGTTATACACAGATACGCAGTATTTT	CASSLTTPGLYTDTQYF
TRBV14	TRBJ1-2	.	.	TGTGCCAGCAGCCCGGCGCGATTATATGGCTACACCTTC	CASSPARLYGYTF
TRBV5-1	TRBJ2-5	.	.	TGCGCCAGCAGCGGAACGGTCCAAGAGACCCAGTACTTC	CASSGTVQETQYF
TRBV3-1/TRBV3-2	TRBJ1-4	.	.	TGTGCCAGCAGCCTGGGGATCGGGGGGAGGGACGAAAAACTGTTTTTT	CASSLGIGGRDEKLFF
TRBV12-3/TRBV12-4	TRBJ1-1	.	few	TGTGCCAGCAGTTTCCGCCTGAACACTGAAGCTTTCTTT	CASSFRLNTEAFF
TRBV19	TRBJ1-5	.	.	TGTGCCACCCGAACGGGGAATAGCAATCAGCCCCAGCATTTT	CATRTGNSNQPQHF
TRBV21-1	TRBJ2-2	.	.	TGTGCCAGCAGCAAAACGGGACTAGCGGAAAACACCGGGGAGCTGTTTTTT	CASSKTGLAENTGELFF
TRBV14	TRBJ2-1	.	.	TGTGCCAGCAGCCAACGGGTGAACAATGAGCAGTTCTTC	CASSQRVNNEQFF
TRBV6-1	TRBJ2-5	.	.	TGTGCCAGCAGTGAAATCAGGCCTTTAGAGACCCAGTACTTC	CASSEIRPLETQYF
TRBV21-1	TRBJ2-5	.	.	TGTGCCAGCTGGAGGACAGGGGGCCAAGAGACCCAGTACTTC	CASWRTGGQETQYF
TRBV18	TRBJ1-1	.	once	TGTGCCAGCTCACCAGCGCCCTTGAACACTGAAGCTTTCTTT	CASSPAPLNTEAFF
TRBV19	TRBJ1-2	.	.	TGTGCCAGTATCAAGGGGAAAAACGAGAGGGGCTACACCTTC	CASIKGKNERGYTF
TRBV5-1	TRBJ1-3	TRBD1	.	TGCGCCAGCAGCCTCGGCAGGGGGGACACCATATATTTT	CASSLGRGDTIYF
TRBV6-1	TRBJ1-3	.	.	TGTGCCAGCAGTGAATGGGGGGGGCAAGGAGGAAACACCATATATTTT	CASSEWGGQGGNTIYF
TRBV14	TRBJ1-4	TRBD1	.	TGTGCCAGCAGCCCGCGAGCGGGACAGGGATCTGAAAAACTGTTTTTT	CASSPRAGQGSEKLFF
TRBV6-2/TRBV6-3	TRBJ1-1	.	.	TGTGCCAGCAGTTTGAGGATACGTCAGGGGACTGAAGCTTTCTTT	CASSLRIRQGTEAFF
TRBV30	TRBJ2-1	TRBD2	.	TGTGCCTGGAAGACTAGCGGGGGGGCCTATGAGCAGTTCTTC	CAWKTSGGAYEQFF
TRBV2	TRBJ1-2	.	.	TGTGCCAGCAGTGAGAGGTCAGCTCCGTCATCCTATGGCTACACCTTC	CASSERSAPSSYGYTF
TRBV5-4	TRBJ1-3	.	.	TGTGCCAGCAGCTTAGGGAGACTCGGAACTGGAAACACCATATATTTT	CASSLGRLGTGNTIYF
TRBV18	TRBJ2-6	.	.	TGTGCCAGCTCACCCTTAGGGGCCTCTGGGGCCAACGTCCTGACTTTC	CASSPLGASGANVLTF
TRBV12-3/TRBV12-4	TRBJ1-6	.	.	TGTGCCAGCAGTCCTCAGGGGAACTCACCCCTCCACTTT	CASSPQGNSPLHF
TRBV19	TRBJ1-2	.	.	TGTGCCAGTAGTCGACCCGGGGATGGCTACACCTTC	CASSRPGDGYTF
TRBV2	TRBJ2-4	TRBD1	.	TGTGCCATCGCCCCCCAACAGACAGGGTGGATGTTGAACATTCAGTACTTC	CAIAPQQTGWMLNIQYF